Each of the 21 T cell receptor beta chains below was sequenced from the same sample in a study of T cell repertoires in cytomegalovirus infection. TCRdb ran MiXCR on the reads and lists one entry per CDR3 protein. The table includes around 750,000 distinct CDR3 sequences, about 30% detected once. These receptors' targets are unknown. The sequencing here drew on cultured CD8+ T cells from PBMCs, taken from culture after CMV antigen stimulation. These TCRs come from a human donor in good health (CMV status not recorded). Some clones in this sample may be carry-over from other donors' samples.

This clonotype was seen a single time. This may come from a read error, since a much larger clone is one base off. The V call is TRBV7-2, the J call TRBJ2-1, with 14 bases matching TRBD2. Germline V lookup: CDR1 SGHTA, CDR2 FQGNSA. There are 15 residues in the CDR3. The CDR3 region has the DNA TGTGCCAGCAACTTAGAGGGACTAGCGGGAGTTGAGCAGTTCTTC. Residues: CASNLEGLAGVEQFF.

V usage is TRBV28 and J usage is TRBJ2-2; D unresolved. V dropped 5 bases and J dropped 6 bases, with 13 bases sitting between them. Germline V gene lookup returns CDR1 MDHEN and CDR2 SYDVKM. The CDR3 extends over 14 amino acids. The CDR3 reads CASSGFFGAGELFF. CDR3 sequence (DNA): TGTGCCAGCAGTGGGTTTTTTGGCGCCGGGGAGCTGTTTTTT.

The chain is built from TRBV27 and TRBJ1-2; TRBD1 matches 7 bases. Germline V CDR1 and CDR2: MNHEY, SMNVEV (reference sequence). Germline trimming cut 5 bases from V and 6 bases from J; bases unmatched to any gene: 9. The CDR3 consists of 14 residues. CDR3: CASSPTEGANGYTF. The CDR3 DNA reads TGTGCCAGCAGTCCAACCGAGGGGGCTAATGGCTACACCTTC.

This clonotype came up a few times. The CDR3 sequence: CASSLFNNEQFF. The CDR3 DNA follows: TGTGCCAGCAGCTTATTTAACAATGAGCAGTTCTTC. The chain employs TRBV7-9 and TRBJ2-1, with D uncertain. CDR3 length: 12 residues. The germline gives CDR1 SEHNR, CDR2 FQNEAQ (reference sequence). V gave up 2 bases and J gave up 5 bases, with 4 bases separating them.

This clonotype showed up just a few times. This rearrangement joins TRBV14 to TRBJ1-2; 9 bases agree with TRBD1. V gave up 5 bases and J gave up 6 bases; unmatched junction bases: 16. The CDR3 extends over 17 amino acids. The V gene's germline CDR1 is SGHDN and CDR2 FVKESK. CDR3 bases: TGTGCCAGCAGCAGCGGGTGGACAGGGGTCATATTCGATGGCTACACCTTC. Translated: CASSSGWTGVIFDGYTF.

CDR3 residues: CASSINRGNQPQHF. Written as DNA, the CDR3 is TGTGCCAGTAGTATAAACAGGGGGAATCAGCCCCAGCATTTT. The chain is built from TRBV19 and TRBJ1-5; 8 bases align to TRBD1. In germline, CDR1 is LNHDA, CDR2 SQIVND (reference sequence). Trimming removed 2 bases from V and 4 bases from J; junction bases left unmatched: 1. The CDR3 is made up of 14 amino acids.

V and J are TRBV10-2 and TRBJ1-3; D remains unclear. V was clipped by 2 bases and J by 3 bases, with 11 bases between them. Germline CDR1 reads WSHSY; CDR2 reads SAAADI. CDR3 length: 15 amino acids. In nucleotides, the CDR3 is TGCGCCAGCAGTGAGACCCGGACGTATGGAAACACCATATATTTT. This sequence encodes CASSETRTYGNTIYF.

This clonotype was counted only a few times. Here the CDR3 DNA reads TGTGCCAGCAGCTACGGGACAGGGGATAACTATGGCTACACCTTC. Translation: CASSYGTGDNYGYTF. The chain has TRBV7-3 and TRBJ1-2; 10 positions match TRBD1. Germline loops: CDR1 SGHTA, CDR2 FQGTGA. V lost 4 bases, J lost 1 base, and 3 bases stayed unmatched. This CDR3 is built from 15 residues.

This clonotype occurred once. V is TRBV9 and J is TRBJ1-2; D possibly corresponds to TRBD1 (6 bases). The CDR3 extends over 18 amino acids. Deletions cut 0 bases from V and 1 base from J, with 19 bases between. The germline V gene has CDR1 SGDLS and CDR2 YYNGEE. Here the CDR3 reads CASSVGGGSLSFNYGYTF. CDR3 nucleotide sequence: TGTGCCAGCAGCGTAGGGGGGGGCAGTCTATCCTTTAACTATGGCTACACCTTC. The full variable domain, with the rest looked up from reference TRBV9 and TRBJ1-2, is DSGVTQTPKHLITATGQRVTLRCSPRSGDLSVYWYQQSLDQGLQFLIQYYNGEERAKGNILERFSAQQFPDLHSELNLSSLELGDSALYFCASSVGGGSLSFNYGYTFGSGTRLTVV.

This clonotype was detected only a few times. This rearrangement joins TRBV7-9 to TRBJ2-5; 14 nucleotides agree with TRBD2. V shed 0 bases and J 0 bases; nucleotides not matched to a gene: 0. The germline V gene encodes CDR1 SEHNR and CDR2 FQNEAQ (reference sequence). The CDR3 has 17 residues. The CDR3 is CASSLAGLAGDQETQYF. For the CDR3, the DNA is TGTGCCAGCAGCTTAGCGGGACTAGCGGGGGACCAAGAGACCCAGTACTTC.

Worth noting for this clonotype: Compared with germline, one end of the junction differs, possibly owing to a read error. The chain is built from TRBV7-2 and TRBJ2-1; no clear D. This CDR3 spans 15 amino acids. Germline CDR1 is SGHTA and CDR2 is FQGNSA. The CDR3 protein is CVSSLGLGPYNEQFF. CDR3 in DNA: TGTGTCAGCAGCTTAGGGCTAGGACCCTACAATGAGCAGTTCTTC.

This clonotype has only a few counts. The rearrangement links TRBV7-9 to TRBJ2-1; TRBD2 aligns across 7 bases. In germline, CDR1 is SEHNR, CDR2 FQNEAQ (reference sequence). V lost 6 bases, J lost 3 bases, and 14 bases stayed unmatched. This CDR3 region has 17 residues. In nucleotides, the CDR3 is TGTGCCAGCAGACTCTCTGAGGGAGCGGGGTACTACAATGAGCAGTTCTTC. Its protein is CASRLSEGAGYYNEQFF.

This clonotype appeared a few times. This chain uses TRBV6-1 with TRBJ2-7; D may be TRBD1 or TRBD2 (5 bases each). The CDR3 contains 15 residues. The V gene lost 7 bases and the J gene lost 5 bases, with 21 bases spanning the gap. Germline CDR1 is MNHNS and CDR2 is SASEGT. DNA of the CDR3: TGTGCCAGCAACAAAGGGAGACAGTCAGTCGACGAGCAGTACTTC. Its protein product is CASNKGRQSVDEQYF.

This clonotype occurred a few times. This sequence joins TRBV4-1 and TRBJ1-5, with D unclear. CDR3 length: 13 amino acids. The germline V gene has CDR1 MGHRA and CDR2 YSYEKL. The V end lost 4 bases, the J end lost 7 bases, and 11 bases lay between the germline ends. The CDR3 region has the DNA TGCGCCAGCAGCCTGATGCCGAGCCAGCCCCAGCATTTT. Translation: CASSLMPSQPQHF.

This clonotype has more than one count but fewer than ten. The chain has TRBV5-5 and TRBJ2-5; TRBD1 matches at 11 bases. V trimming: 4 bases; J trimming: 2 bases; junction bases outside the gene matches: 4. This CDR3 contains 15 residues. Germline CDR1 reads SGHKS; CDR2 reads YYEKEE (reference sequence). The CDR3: CASSRDRGKQETQYF. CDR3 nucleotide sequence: TGTGCCAGCAGCAGGGACAGGGGGAAACAAGAGACCCAGTACTTC.

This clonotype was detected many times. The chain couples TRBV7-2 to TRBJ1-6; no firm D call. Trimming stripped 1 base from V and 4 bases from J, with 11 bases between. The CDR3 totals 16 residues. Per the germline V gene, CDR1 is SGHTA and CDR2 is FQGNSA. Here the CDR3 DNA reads TGTGCCAGCAGCTTAGAACTCCCCGGATATAATTCACCCCTCCACTTT. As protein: CASSLELPGYNSPLHF.

The CDR3 is CASSSGQVRVDTEAFF. CDR3 DNA: TGCGCCAGCAGTTCCGGACAGGTCAGGGTGGACACTGAAGCTTTCTTT. This rearrangement joins TRBV4-1 to TRBJ1-1; the match to TRBD1 covers 7 bases. Trimming at V came to 6 bases and at J to 3 bases, leaving 13 bases not matched to a gene. Per germline, CDR1 MGHRA and CDR2 YSYEKL. CDR3 length equals 16 residues.

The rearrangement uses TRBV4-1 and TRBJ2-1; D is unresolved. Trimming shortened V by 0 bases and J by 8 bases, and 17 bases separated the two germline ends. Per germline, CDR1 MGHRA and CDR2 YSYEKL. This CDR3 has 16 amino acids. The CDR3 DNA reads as TGCGCCAGCAGCCAAGAAAGGGCTACCCCCTTGGATGAGCAGTTCTTC. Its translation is CASSQERATPLDEQFF.

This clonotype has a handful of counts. CDR3 nucleotide sequence: TGTGCCAGCAGCCACCGAGAGGCACGATACTACGAGCAGTACTTC. Translating gives CASSHREARYYEQYF. The V gene is TRBV7-9, the J gene TRBJ2-7, with D unresolved. Trimming cost V 5 bases and J 3 bases, with 17 bases left between them. Germline V gives CDR1 SEHNR, CDR2 FQNEAQ (reference sequence). The CDR3 covers 15 residues.

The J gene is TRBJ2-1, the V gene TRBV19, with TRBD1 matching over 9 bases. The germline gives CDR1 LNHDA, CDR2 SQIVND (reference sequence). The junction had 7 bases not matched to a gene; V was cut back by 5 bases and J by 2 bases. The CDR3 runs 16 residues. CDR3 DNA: TGTGCCAGTAGTGAAGGGACAGGGTGGGCCTACAATGAGCAGTTCTTC. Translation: CASSEGTGWAYNEQFF.

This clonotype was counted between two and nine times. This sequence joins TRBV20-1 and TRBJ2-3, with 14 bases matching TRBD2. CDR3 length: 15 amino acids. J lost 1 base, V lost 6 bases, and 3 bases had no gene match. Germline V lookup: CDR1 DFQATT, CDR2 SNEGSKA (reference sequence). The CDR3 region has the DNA TGCAGTGCAGGGACTAGCGGGGGCCGCACAGATACGCAGTATTTT. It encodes CSAGTSGGRTDTQYF.